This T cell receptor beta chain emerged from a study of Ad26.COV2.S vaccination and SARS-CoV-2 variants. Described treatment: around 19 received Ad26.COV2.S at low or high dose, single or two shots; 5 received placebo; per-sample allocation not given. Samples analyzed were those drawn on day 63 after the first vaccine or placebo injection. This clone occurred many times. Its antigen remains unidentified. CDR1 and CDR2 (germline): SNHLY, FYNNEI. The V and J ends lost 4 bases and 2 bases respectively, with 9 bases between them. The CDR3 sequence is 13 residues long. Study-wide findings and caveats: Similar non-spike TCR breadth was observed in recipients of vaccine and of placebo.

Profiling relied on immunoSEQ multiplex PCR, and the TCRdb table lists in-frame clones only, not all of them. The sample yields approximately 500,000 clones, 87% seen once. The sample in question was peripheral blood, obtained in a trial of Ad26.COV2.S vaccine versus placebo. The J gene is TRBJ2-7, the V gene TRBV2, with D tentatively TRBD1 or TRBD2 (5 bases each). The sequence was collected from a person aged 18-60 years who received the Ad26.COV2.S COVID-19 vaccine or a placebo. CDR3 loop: CASSGDPAYEQYF. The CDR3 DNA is TGTGCCAGCAGTGGGGACCCCGCCTACGAGCAGTACTTC.